These T cell receptor beta chains were read from a single sample in a study of shared clonotypes between healthy human individuals. The repertoire was sequenced with immunoSEQ multiplex PCR; TCRdb's copy has only in-frame clones and lacks some. The sample has about 1.1 million clones, approximately 80% seen once. Sequencing input: memory CD4+ T cells from PBMCs. These receptors all stem from a young man in good health. Some clones in this sample may be carry-over from other donors' samples. Both conserved end residues are part of each CDR3. The D gene is left open where the match is weak. Some rows mark clone size as missing; the rest say once, few, many or name a class of expanded clone.

d_call,clone_size,j_call,v_call,cdr3_aa,cdr3_nt
TRBD2,few,TRBJ2-1,TRBV7-2,CASSLVWTSWDNEQFF,TGTGCCAGCAGCTTAGTCTGGACTAGCTGGGACAATGAGCAGTTCTTC
TRBD2,.,TRBJ2-7,TRBV18,CASSQGGRNYEQYF,TGTGCCAGCTCACAGGGCGGGAGAAACTACGAGCAGTACTTC
TRBD1,.,TRBJ2-1,TRBV6-6,CASSPPGQNNEQFF,TGTGCCAGCAGCCCGCCGGGACAGAACAATGAGCAGTTCTTC
.,few,TRBJ2-2,TRBV28,CASSGQSTGELFF,TGTGCCAGCAGTGGACAGAGTACCGGGGAGCTGTTTTTT
.,once,TRBJ1-1,TRBV6-1,CASIGPRGEAFF,TGTGCCAGCATCGGTCCACGGGGTGAAGCTTTCTTT
TRBD1,.,TRBJ2-7,TRBV7-2,CASSPQTGNEQYF,TGTGCCAGCAGCCCGCAGACAGGGAACGAGCAGTACTTC
.,few,TRBJ1-1,TRBV7-9,CASSQSTNTEAFF,TGTGCCAGCAGCCAGTCCACGAACACTGAAGCTTTCTTT
TRBD1,.,TRBJ2-5,TRBV5-1,CASSVQGETQYF,TGCGCCAGCAGCGTACAGGGGGAGACCCAGTACTTC
.,.,TRBJ2-1,TRBV9,CASSVAPGAYNEQFF,TGTGCCAGCAGCGTAGCCCCAGGGGCCTACAATGAGCAGTTCTTC
TRBD1,.,TRBJ2-7,TRBV23-1,CASTTTTGTAYEQYF,TGCGCCAGCACCACGACTACCGGGACAGCCTACGAGCAGTACTTC
.,.,TRBJ1-1,TRBV28,CASSLRSWTENTEAFF,TGTGCCAGCAGTTTAAGGTCCTGGACAGAGAACACTGAAGCTTTCTTT
.,.,TRBJ2-5,TRBV2,CASSGARTREGETQYF,TGTGCCAGCAGTGGGGCTCGCACGAGGGAAGGAGAGACCCAGTACTTC
TRBD1,.,TRBJ1-5,TRBV28,CASRASRGPQPQHF,TGTGCCAGCAGAGCAAGCAGGGGGCCGCAGCCCCAGCATTTT
TRBD1,.,TRBJ1-1,TRBV2,CASRDSRGKGTEAFF,TGCGCCAGCAGGGACAGCAGAGGGAAGGGGACTGAAGCTTTCTTT
.,.,TRBJ2-7,TRBV21-1,CASYGDLGPYEQYF,TGTGCCAGCTACGGCGATCTTGGGCCTTACGAGCAGTACTTC
.,.,TRBJ2-2,TRBV5-1,CASSLAQTGELFF,TGCGCCAGCAGCTTGGCCCAGACCGGGGAGCTGTTTTTT
.,.,TRBJ1-5,TRBV2,CASSGDSNQPQHF,TGTGCCAGCAGTGGTGACAGCAATCAGCCCCAGCATTTT
.,few,TRBJ2-1,TRBV11-2,CASSPLAGAGNEQFF,TGTGCCAGCAGCCCTCTGGCGGGCGCTGGCAATGAGCAGTTCTTC
TRBD1,.,TRBJ1-2,TRBV5-1,CASSPSGWDRGYGYTF,TGCGCCAGCAGCCCCTCCGGGTGGGACAGGGGATATGGCTACACCTTC
TRBD1,.,TRBJ1-2,TRBV9,CASGWTGHYGYTF,TGTGCCAGCGGATGGACAGGGCACTATGGCTACACCTTC
.,.,TRBJ2-1,TRBV5-1,CASRGTSDNNEQFF,TGCGCCAGCAGGGGGACTTCAGATAACAATGAGCAGTTCTTC
.,.,TRBJ1-1,TRBV7-2,CASSSDRDGEAFF,TGTGCCAGCAGCTCAGATAGGGACGGAGAAGCTTTCTTT
.,.,TRBJ1-1,TRBV7-2,CASSLTGQLTEAFF,TGTGCCAGCAGCTTAACAGGACAATTAACTGAAGCTTTCTTT
TRBD2,.,TRBJ2-1,TRBV27,CASSRTSGYISYNEQFF,TGTGCCAGCAGCCGGACTAGCGGTTACATCTCCTACAATGAGCAGTTCTTC
.,.,TRBJ1-1,TRBV5-7,CASSSEQGTDTEAFF,TGTGCCAGCAGCTCCGAACAGGGTACGGACACTGAAGCTTTCTTT
.,.,TRBJ1-5,TRBV5-1,CASSVGGQGFQPQHF,TGCGCCAGCAGCGTCGGAGGGCAGGGTTTTCAGCCCCAGCATTTT
TRBD2,.,TRBJ2-5,TRBV5-6,CASSLRLAGVETQYF,TGTGCCAGCAGCTTACGACTAGCGGGAGTGGAGACCCAGTACTTC
.,.,TRBJ1-5,TRBV7-2,CASSFYYNQPQHF,TGTGCCAGCAGCTTCTATTACAATCAGCCCCAGCATTTT
TRBD1,few,TRBJ1-2,TRBV28,CASSFVGNAGGFKDGYTF,TGTGCCAGCAGTTTTGTCGGGAACGCAGGGGGATTTAAGGATGGCTACACCTTC
.,.,TRBJ2-2,TRBV18,CASSYQNQGVTGELFF,TGTGCCAGCTCCTACCAGAATCAGGGAGTGACCGGGGAGCTGTTTTTT
TRBD1,.,TRBJ2-7,TRBV2,CASSPQGYPYEQYF,TGTGCCAGCAGCCCACAGGGGTACCCCTACGAGCAGTACTTC